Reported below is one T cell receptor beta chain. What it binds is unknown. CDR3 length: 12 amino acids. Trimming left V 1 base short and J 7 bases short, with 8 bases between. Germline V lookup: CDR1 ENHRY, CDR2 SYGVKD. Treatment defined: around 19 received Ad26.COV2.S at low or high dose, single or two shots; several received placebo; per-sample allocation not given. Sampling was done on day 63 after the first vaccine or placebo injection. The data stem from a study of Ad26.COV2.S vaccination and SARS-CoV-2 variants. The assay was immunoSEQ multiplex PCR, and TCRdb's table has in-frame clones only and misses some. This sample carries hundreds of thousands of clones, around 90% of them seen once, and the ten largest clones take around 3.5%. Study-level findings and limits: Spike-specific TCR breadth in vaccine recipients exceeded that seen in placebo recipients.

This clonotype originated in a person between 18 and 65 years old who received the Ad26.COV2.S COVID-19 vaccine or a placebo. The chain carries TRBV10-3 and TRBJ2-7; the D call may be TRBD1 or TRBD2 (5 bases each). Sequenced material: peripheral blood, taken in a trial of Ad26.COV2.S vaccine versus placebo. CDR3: CAISEYEGEQYF. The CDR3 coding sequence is TGTGCCATCAGTGAGTACGAGGGGGAGCAGTACTTC.